The clone carrying this T cell receptor beta chain came up many times. The antigen is not known. For ophthalmopathy patients, the Clinical Activity Score was at least 3 and the NOSPECS grade at least 4; duration was under 3 months. Diagnostic assessment was based on clinical symptoms, serum thyroxine and TRAb, thyroid ultrasound and orbital computed tomography. This specimen comes from a study of T cells in Graves' hyperthyroidism and ophthalmopathy. Study-level findings and limits: Expanded thyroid clonotypes (above 0.001) were mostly also found in blood.

V was shortened by 3 bases and J by 0 bases, with 18 bases between the two germline ends. Germline-derived CDR1 and CDR2 are DFQATT and SNEGSKA (reference sequence). The CDR3 runs 17 residues. The TCR beta CDR3 regions underwent amplification using RNA transcripts as the source. The TCR CDR3 first-round RT-PCR relied on the HTBI primer set. TCRdb passed the multiplex PCR reads through MiXCR, listing each CDR3 protein once. The table includes roughly 500,000 distinct CDR3 sequences, roughly 25% detected once. This chain links TRBV20-1 with TRBJ1-5, with D possibly matching TRBD1 (6 bases). The receptor's source is a woman aged 25-40 years with Graves' ophthalmopathy. Sequenced input: blood. CDR3: CSASRRGLTYSNQPQHF. DNA of the CDR3: TGCAGTGCTAGCCGCAGGGGCCTAACTTATAGCAATCAGCCCCAGCATTTT.